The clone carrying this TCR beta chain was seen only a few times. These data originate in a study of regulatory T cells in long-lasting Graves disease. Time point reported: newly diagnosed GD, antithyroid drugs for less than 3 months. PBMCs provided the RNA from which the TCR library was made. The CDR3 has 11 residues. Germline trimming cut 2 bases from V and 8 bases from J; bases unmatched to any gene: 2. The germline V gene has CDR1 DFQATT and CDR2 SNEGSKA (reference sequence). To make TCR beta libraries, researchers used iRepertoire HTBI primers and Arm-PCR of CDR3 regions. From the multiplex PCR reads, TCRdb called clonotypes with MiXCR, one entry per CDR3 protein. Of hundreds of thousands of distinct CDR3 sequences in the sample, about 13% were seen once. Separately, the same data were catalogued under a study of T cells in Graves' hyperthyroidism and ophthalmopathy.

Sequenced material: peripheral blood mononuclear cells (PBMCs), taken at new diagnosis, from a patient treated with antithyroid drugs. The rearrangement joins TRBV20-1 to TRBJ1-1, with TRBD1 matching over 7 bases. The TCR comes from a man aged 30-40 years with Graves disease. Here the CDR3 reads CSARMDREAFF. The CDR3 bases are TGCAGTGCTAGAATGGACAGGGAAGCTTTCTTT.